This T cell receptor beta chain was sequenced during a study of neoadjuvant anti-PD-1 for oral cavity cancer. Stated time point: after neoadjuvant nivolumab, at surgical resection. PBMC libraries mostly used approximately 0.5 ug of input genomic DNA, with six replicates per sample. Sequencing used immunoSEQ multiplex PCR; TCRdb keeps in-frame clones, though not all of them. The sample shows 9,500 to 15,000 clones, around 75% of them seen only once. Specimen: PBMCs, collected after nivolumab (anti-PD-1) treatment. This TCR was sampled from a person aged 35-79 years with oral cavity squamous cell carcinoma.

DNA for the CDR3: TGTGCCTGGAGTCGGGGAACAGGGTTGGAGCCCCAGCATTTT. Translated: CAWSRGTGLEPQHF. The V gene is TRBV30, the J gene TRBJ1-5, with D possibly matching TRBD1 (6 bases). In germline, CDR1 is GTSNPN, CDR2 SVGIG (reference sequence). CDR3 length equals 14 residues. Between the trimmed V and J ends, which lost 2 bases and 8 bases, there was a span of 16 bases.